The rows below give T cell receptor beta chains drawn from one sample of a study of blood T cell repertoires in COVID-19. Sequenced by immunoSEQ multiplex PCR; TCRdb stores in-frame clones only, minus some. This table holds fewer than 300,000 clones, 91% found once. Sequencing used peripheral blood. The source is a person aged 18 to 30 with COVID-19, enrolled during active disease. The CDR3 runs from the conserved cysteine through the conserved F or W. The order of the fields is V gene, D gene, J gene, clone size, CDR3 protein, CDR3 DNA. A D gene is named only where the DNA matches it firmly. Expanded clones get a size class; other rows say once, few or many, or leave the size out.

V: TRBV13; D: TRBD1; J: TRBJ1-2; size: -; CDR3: CASSAGQGKMLGYTF; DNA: TGTGCCAGCAGCGCGGGACAGGGGAAAATGCTTGGCTACACCTTC
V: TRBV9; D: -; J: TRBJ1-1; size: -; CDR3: CASSVETGTSTEAFF; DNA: TGTGCCAGCAGCGTAGAAACAGGGACTAGCACTGAAGCTTTCTTT
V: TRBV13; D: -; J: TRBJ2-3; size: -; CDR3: CASSLAEIDTDTQYF; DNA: TGTGCCAGCAGCTTAGCGGAGATAGACACAGATACGCAGTATTTT
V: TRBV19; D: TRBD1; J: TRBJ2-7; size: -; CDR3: CASSTTGGREQYF; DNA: TGTGCCAGTAGTACGACAGGGGGCCGCGAGCAGTACTTC
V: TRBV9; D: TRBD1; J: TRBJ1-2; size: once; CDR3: CASSSQGASIYGYTF; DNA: TGTGCCAGCAGCTCACAGGGGGCGTCTATATATGGCTACACCTTC
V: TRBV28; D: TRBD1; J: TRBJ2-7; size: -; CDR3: CASSPGQASSREEQYF; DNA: TGTGCCAGCAGCCCGGGACAGGCGTCTAGTAGGGAGGAGCAGTACTTC
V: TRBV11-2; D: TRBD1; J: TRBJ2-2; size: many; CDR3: CASSPGTGGTGELFF; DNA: TGTGCCAGCAGCCCCGGGACAGGGGGGACCGGGGAGCTGTTTTTT
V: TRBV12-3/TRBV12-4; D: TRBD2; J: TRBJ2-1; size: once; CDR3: CASSLGGGDEQFF; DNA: TGTGCCAGCAGTTTGGGCGGGGGGGATGAGCAGTTCTTC
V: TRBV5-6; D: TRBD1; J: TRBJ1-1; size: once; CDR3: CASSLGQGARAFF; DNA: TGTGCCAGCAGCTTGGGGCAGGGGGCTCGGGCTTTCTTT
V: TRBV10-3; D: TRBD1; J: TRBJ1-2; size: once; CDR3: CAISESAGTGIGYTF; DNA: TGTGCCATCAGTGAGTCCGCCGGGACAGGGATCGGCTACACCTTC
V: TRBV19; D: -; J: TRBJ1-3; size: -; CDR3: CASNPLPGGNTIYF; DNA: TGTGCCAGTAATCCCCTCCCAGGTGGAAACACCATATATTTT
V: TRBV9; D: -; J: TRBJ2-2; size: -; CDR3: CASSVGSWNTGELFF; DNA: TGTGCCAGCAGCGTAGGAAGCTGGAACACCGGGGAGCTGTTTTTT
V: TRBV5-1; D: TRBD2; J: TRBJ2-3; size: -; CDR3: CASSLGLAGVLDTQYF; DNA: TGCGCCAGCAGCTTGGGTCTAGCGGGAGTTCTAGATACGCAGTATTTT
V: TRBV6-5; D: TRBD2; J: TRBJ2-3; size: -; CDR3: CASSSSGTPGGTQYF; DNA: TGTGCCAGCAGTTCTAGCGGGACCCCGGGGGGTACGCAGTATTTT
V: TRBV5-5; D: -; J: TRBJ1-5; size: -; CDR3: CASSLSWKGNQPQHF; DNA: TGTGCCAGCAGCTTGTCATGGAAGGGGAATCAGCCCCAGCATTTT
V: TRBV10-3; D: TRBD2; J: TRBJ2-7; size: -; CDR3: CAITAGEPYEQYF; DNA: TGTGCCATCACGGCGGGAGAACCCTACGAGCAGTACTTC